The present T cell receptor (beta chain) was sequenced within a study of blood T cell repertoires in COVID-19. At the level of the study: The United States, Italy and Spain were the sources of the acute and convalescent COVID-19 samples. The analysed material was cDNA or gDNA that came from T cells, B-cell-depleted T cells, or PBMCs.

Authors' analysis steps: How many nucleated cells were present was estimated from reference gene primer amplification. Using immunoSEQ multiplex PCR, the repertoire was profiled, and TCRdb retains in-frame clones only, with some absent. Clone size and the V and J calls come from that table; the DNA yielded D and trimming. The data contain a few hundred thousand clones, roughly 87% of them singletons. This clonotype was obtained from a man aged 18 to 30 with active or convalescent COVID-19. The sequencing input was peripheral blood.

Written as DNA, the CDR3 is TGTGCCAGCAGTTTTTTAGGGGCCTTCAATCAGCCCCAGCATTTT. It yields the protein CASSFLGAFNQPQHF. The J gene is TRBJ1-5, the V gene TRBV6-2 or TRBV6-3, with D perhaps TRBD1 (5 bases). Trimming pared 4 bases from V and 3 bases from J, leaving 13 bases between. Looked up from germline, CDR1 is MNHEY and CDR2 is SVGEGT. This CDR3 comprises 15 residues.